These 24 T cell receptor beta chains originate from one sample sequenced in a study of T-cell reconstitution after alpha-beta-depleted transplantation in children. Unique molecular identifiers were incorporated when the TCRbeta library was constructed. TCRdb re-called the PCR reads with MiXCR, one entry per CDR3 protein. Found here are hundreds of thousands of distinct CDR3 sequences, 10% to 15% of them singletons; the top ten hold about 2.2%. The sample in question was PBMCs, mostly from graft donor cells, obtained 360 days after TCRalphabeta/CD19-depleted stem cell transplant. Source of these receptors: a male patient aged 5 to 17 who had a stem cell transplant for acute myeloid leukemia, so the T cells may come from the graft donor.

V gene TRBV5-1 combines with J gene TRBJ2-1; TRBD2 matches 7 bases. J was trimmed by 8 bases and V by 1 base; bases with no gene match: 6. The CDR3 loop spans 14 amino acids. Germline values: CDR1 SGHRS, CDR2 YFSETQ. This chain's CDR3 is CASSLWRERHEQFF. The CDR3 nucleotides read TGCGCCAGCAGCTTGTGGCGGGAGCGACATGAGCAGTTCTTC.

This clonotype was counted many times. The gene calls are TRBV29-1 and TRBJ1-1; the D gene is possibly TRBD1 (6 bases). The CDR3 covers 13 residues. The germline V and J ends were trimmed by 7 bases and 1 base, with 13 bases remaining between them. The germline V gene has CDR1 SQVTM and CDR2 ANQGSEA. DNA of the CDR3: TGCAGCGCTGACCAGGGGTCGAACACTGAAGCTTTCTTT. It yields the protein CSADQGSNTEAFF.

This clonotype came up many times. The rearrangement links TRBV29-1 to TRBJ2-7; D perhaps matches TRBD2 (6 bases). The CDR3 loop spans 13 amino acids. Germline-derived CDR1 and CDR2 are SQVTM and ANQGSEA. Trimming shortened V by 4 bases and J by 4 bases, and 14 bases separated the two germline ends. This CDR3 is CSVGEDTLYEQYF. CDR3 DNA sequence: TGCAGCGTTGGGGAGGACACTCTTTACGAGCAGTACTTC.

This chain joins TRBV20-1 and TRBJ2-3; 8 bases are a match to TRBD1. CDR1 DFQATT and CDR2 SNEGSKA come from the germline V gene (reference sequence). J gave up 4 bases and V 6 bases, and 9 bases lay outside the gene matches. The length of the CDR3 is 14 residues. CDR3: CSAPDRALSDTQYF. The CDR3, as DNA: TGCAGTGCACCGGACAGGGCCCTATCAGATACGCAGTATTTT.

This clonotype was picked up a small number of times. V gene TRBV25-1 combines with J gene TRBJ2-4; D call uncertain. The length of the CDR3 is 16 residues. Germline lookup yields CDR1 MGHDK and CDR2 SYGVNS. The V gene lost 1 base and the J gene lost 1 base, with 11 bases spanning the gap. The DNA of the CDR3 is TGTGCCAGCAGTGAATTTCAAGGTGGGGCCAAAAACATTCAGTACTTC. As protein: CASSEFQGGAKNIQYF.

This chain connects TRBV24-1 to TRBJ2-3; 7 nucleotides agree with TRBD1. The V segment lost 3 bases and the J segment 1 base; nucleotides outside the gene matches: 6. The CDR3 is made up of 16 amino acids. CDR1 and CDR2 (germline): KGHDR, SFDVKD. The CDR3 bases are TGTGCCACCAGTGATCATACAGGGGCCGGCACAGATACGCAGTATTTT. Amino acids: CATSDHTGAGTDTQYF.

The V call is TRBV7-2, the J call TRBJ2-7; 9 nucleotides align to TRBD2. The CDR3 extends over 14 amino acids. The V gene end was trimmed by 5 bases and the J gene end by 4 bases; junction bases not matched to a gene: 6. CDR1 and CDR2 (germline): SGHTA, FQGNSA. The CDR3 DNA reads TGTGCCAGCAGCCTAAGCGGGAGGATTTACGAGCAGTACTTC. Translation gives CASSLSGRIYEQYF.

This clonotype was observed at least ten times. V is TRBV7-9 and J is TRBJ2-2; D gene ambiguous. Trimming pared 1 base from V and 2 bases from J, leaving 8 bases between. The CDR3 consists of 15 residues. Germline V gene sequence: CDR1 SEHNR, CDR2 FQNEAQ (reference sequence). CDR3 in DNA: TGTGCCAGCAGCTTAGGCCTATTCAACACCGGGGAGCTGTTTTTT. Its protein is CASSLGLFNTGELFF.

This chain uses TRBV6-5 with TRBJ2-7, with TRBD2 matching 9 bases. V was pared by 2 bases and J by 3 bases, with 8 bases of the junction left unmatched. Germline-derived CDR1 and CDR2 are MNHEY and SVGAGI. The CDR3 spans 16 residues. CDR3 DNA: TGTGCCAGCAGTTACGGGCTAGCGGGAAACGGCTACGAGCAGTACTTC. Protein sequence: CASSYGLAGNGYEQYF.

This clonotype has more than one count but fewer than ten. This chain joins TRBV7-8 and TRBJ2-3, with unresolved D. The V end lost 4 bases, the J end lost 4 bases, and 12 bases lay between the germline ends. Germline V CDR1 and CDR2: SGHVS, FQNEAQ. This CDR3 spans 14 amino acids. CDR3 sequence: CASSYPVAADTQYF. The DNA of the CDR3 is TGTGCCAGCAGCTATCCGGTAGCAGCAGATACGCAGTATTTT.

The V call is TRBV2, the J call TRBJ2-3; weak D call: TRBD1 (5 bases). The CDR3 totals 14 residues. V was pared by 5 bases and J by 5 bases, with 14 bases between. CDR1 SNHLY and CDR2 FYNNEI come from the germline V gene. CDR3 loop: CASSFDVGQDTQYF. In DNA, the CDR3 is TGTGCCAGCAGTTTCGACGTGGGGCAAGATACGCAGTATTTT.

V usage is TRBV7-2 and J usage is TRBJ1-4; D is perhaps TRBD1 (5 bases). CDR3 length: 15 amino acids. The V gene's germline CDR1 is SGHTA and CDR2 FQGNSA. Between the trimmed V and J ends, which lost 5 bases and 5 bases, there was a span of 15 bases. The CDR3 DNA sequence: TGTGCCAGCAGCCAAACCGGGACCTCCAATGAAAAACTGTTTTTT. Its protein is CASSQTGTSNEKLFF.

This clonotype was seen at least ten times. The chain uses TRBV29-1 and TRBJ2-7, with a weak D call TRBD1 (6 bases). Trimming cost V 2 bases and J 6 bases, with 14 bases left between them. The CDR3 extends over 13 amino acids. Germline V gives CDR1 SQVTM, CDR2 ANQGSEA. The CDR3 spells CSVERGTLGEQYF. For the CDR3, the DNA is TGCAGCGTTGAAAGGGGGACCCTGGGCGAGCAGTACTTC.

This clonotype was detected many times. The chain couples TRBV5-1 to TRBJ2-3; weak D call: TRBD1 (5 bases). This CDR3 is 14 amino acids long. The V end was cut by 0 bases, the J end by 6 bases, with 11 bases between. Germline V CDR1 and CDR2: SGHRS, YFSETQ. The CDR3 here is CASSLETEQDTQYF. The DNA for the CDR3 is TGCGCCAGCAGCTTGGAGACAGAGCAGGATACGCAGTATTTT.

The chain links TRBV28 to TRBJ1-5; possible D gene TRBD1, 6 bases. Trimming took 6 bases from V and 6 from J, leaving 15 bases between them. Per germline, CDR1 MDHEN and CDR2 SYDVKM. The CDR3 has 14 amino acids. The CDR3 region is CASSPNREGQPQHF. The CDR3 nucleotides are TGTGCCAGCAGCCCCAACAGGGAGGGTCAGCCCCAGCATTTT. The full variable domain, completed using reference TRBV28 and TRBJ1-5, is DVKVTQSSRYLVKRTGEKVFLECVQDMDHENMFWYRQDPGLGLRLIYFSYDVKMKEKGDIPEGYSVSREKKERFSLILESASTNQTSMYLCASSPNREGQPQHFGDGTRLSIL.

The V call is TRBV3-1, the J call TRBJ1-1, with TRBD1 matching over 8 bases. Germline CDR1 reads LGHDT; CDR2 reads YNNKEL (reference sequence). This CDR3 spans 19 amino acids. The J segment lost 4 bases and the V segment lost 3 bases, leaving 19 bases of the junction unmatched. The DNA for the CDR3 is TGTGCCAGCAGCCACACTTATACAGGGGGAGGATCATTCGGCACTGAAGCTTTCTTT. Protein: CASSHTYTGGGSFGTEAFF.

In this sample, this clonotype turned up a few times. The chain combines TRBV20-1 with TRBJ1-6; D perhaps matches TRBD1 (6 bases). V was shortened by 1 base and J by 0 bases, with 10 bases between the two germline ends. The CDR3 loop spans 16 amino acids. Germline V gives CDR1 DFQATT, CDR2 SNEGSKA (reference sequence). The DNA of the CDR3 is TGCAGTGCTAGAGGGACAGTGAGCTCCTATAATTCACCCCTCCACTTT. Protein sequence: CSARGTVSSYNSPLHF.

This clonotype was seen ten or more times. The junction shows a germline mismatch at one end, possibly a read error. V gene TRBV28 combines with J gene TRBJ2-7; weak D call: TRBD1 (6 bases). There are 13 residues in the CDR3. Germline CDR1 and CDR2: MDHEN and SYDVKM. CDR3 loop: CASSFNIPRDMGF. DNA of the CDR3: TGTGCCAGCAGTTTTAATATCCCCCGGGACATGGGCTTC.

This clonotype was found many times. The chain carries TRBV12-3 or TRBV12-4 and TRBJ1-5; the D is unclear. The CDR3 extends over 15 amino acids. V was trimmed by 1 base and J by 5 bases, leaving 12 bases between them. The CDR3 sequence: CASSLVGGRHQPQHF. The CDR3 nucleotides read TGTGCCAGCAGTTTAGTTGGCGGGCGGCATCAGCCCCAGCATTTT.

The V and J genes are TRBV28 and TRBJ2-1, with 12 nucleotides matching TRBD2. This CDR3 region has 20 residues. Germline assignment: CDR1 MDHEN and CDR2 SYDVKM. V lost 0 bases, J lost 6 bases, and 15 bases stayed unmatched. CDR3 sequence reads: CASSLWAGATSGSGGNEQFF. In DNA, the CDR3 is TGTGCCAGCAGTTTATGGGCTGGTGCGACTAGCGGGAGTGGCGGCAATGAGCAGTTCTTC.

The chain uses TRBV7-6 and TRBJ2-1; possible D gene TRBD1, 6 bases. The V and J ends lost 5 bases and 9 bases respectively, with 11 bases between them. The CDR3 totals 12 residues. Germline V gene sequence: CDR1 SGHVS, CDR2 FNYEAQ. In nucleotides, the CDR3 is TGTGCCAGCAGCCCCCAGGGGACTGAGCAGTTCTTC. As protein: CASSPQGTEQFF. Drawing the rest from reference TRBV7-6 and TRBJ2-1, the complete variable domain is GAGVSQSPRYKVTKRGQDVALRCDPISGHVSLYWYRQALGQGPEFLTYFNYEAQQDKSGLPNDRFSAERPEGSISTLTIQRTEQRDSAMYRCASSPQGTEQFFGPGTRLTVL.

Only a few counts were recorded for this clonotype. V is TRBV12-3 or TRBV12-4 and J is TRBJ2-1; 8 positions agree with TRBD1. Unmatched junction bases numbered 12, after V lost 6 bases and J lost 8 bases. The CDR3 is 15 amino acids. The chain's CDR3 is CASSRGLESGDEQFF. CDR3 nucleotides: TGTGCCAGCAGCAGGGGGCTGGAGTCTGGAGATGAGCAGTTCTTC.

This clonotype was seen only a few times. DNA of the CDR3: TGTGCCAGCAGTACCATAACAGGGGGGCAAGAGACCCAGTACTTC. Translated: CASSTITGGQETQYF. The V gene is TRBV27, the J gene TRBJ2-5; TRBD1 aligns across 8 bases. Per the germline V gene, CDR1 is MNHEY and CDR2 is SMNVEV (reference sequence). The CDR3 is 15 residues long. The ends lost 5 bases at V and 2 bases at J; junction bases unmatched: 7.

This clonotype came up many times. V gene TRBV20-1 combines with J gene TRBJ2-5, with D perhaps matching TRBD2 (6 bases). Trimming cost V 0 bases and J 5 bases, with 22 bases left between them. The germline V gene encodes CDR1 DFQATT and CDR2 SNEGSKA (reference sequence). The CDR3 totals 17 residues. CDR3 residues: CSARDRVALAAPETQYF. DNA of the CDR3: TGCAGTGCTAGAGATCGTGTCGCACTAGCCGCCCCTGAGACCCAGTACTTC.